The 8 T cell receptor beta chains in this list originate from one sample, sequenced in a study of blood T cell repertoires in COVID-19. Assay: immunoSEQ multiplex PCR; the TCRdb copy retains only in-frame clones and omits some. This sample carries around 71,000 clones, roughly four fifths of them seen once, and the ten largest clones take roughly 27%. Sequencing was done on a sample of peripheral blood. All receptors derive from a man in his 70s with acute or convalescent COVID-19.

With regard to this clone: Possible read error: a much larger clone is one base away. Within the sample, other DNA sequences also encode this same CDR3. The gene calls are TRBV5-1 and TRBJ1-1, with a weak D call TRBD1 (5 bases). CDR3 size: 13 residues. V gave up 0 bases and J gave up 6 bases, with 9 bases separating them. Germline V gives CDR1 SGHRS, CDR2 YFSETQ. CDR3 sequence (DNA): TGCGCCAGCAGCTTGGCCGGGGGAGCTGAAGCTTTCTTT. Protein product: CASSLAGGAEAFF.

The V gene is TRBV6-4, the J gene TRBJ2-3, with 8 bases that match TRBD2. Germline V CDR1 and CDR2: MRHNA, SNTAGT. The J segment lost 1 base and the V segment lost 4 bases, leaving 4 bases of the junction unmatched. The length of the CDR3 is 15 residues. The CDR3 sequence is CASSVGTRGTDTQYF. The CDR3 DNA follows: TGTGCCAGCAGTGTTGGGACTAGAGGCACAGATACGCAGTATTTT.

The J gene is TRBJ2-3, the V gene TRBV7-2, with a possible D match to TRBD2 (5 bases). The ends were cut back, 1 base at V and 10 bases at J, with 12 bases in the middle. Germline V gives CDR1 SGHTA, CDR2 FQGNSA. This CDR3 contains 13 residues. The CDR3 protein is CASSLGGLVPQYF. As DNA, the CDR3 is TGTGCCAGCAGCTTAGGAGGGCTAGTTCCGCAGTATTTT.

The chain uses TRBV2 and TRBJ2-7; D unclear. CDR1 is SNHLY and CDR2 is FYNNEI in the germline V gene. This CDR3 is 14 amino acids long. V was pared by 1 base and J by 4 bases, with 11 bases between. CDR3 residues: CASSEERLPYEQYF. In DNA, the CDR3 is TGTGCCAGCAGTGAAGAGAGACTCCCTTACGAGCAGTACTTC.

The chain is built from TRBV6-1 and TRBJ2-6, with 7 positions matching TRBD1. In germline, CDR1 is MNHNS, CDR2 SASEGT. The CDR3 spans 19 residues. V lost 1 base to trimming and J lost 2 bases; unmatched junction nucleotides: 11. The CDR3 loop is CASSEVWTGINAGANVLTF. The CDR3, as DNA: TGTGCCAGCAGTGAAGTGTGGACAGGAATCAATGCTGGGGCCAACGTCCTGACTTTC.

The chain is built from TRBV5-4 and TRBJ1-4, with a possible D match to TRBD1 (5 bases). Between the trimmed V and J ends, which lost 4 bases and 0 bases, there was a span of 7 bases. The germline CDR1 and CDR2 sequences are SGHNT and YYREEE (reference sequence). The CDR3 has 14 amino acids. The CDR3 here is CASSGGATNEKLFF. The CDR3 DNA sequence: TGTGCCAGCAGCGGGGGGGCAACTAATGAAAAACTGTTTTTT.

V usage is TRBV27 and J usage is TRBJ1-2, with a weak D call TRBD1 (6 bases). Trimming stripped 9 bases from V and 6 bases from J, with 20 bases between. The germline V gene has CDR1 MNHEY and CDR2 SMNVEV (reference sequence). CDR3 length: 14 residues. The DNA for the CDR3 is TGTGCCAGTTACCGGGCAGGGGTCACAAATGGCTACACCTTC. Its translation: CASYRAGVTNGYTF.

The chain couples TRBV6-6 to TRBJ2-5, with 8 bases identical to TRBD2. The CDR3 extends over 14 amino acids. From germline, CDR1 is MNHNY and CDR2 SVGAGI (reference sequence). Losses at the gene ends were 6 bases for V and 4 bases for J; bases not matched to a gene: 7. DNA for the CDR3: TGTGCCAGCAGAACCAGCGGGAGTGGAGAGACCCAGTACTTC. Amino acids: CASRTSGSGETQYF.